This entry is about one T cell receptor (beta chain). This clonotype was seen at least ten times. The antigen it recognizes is unknown. Within one base of it there is no much larger clone, and no base qualities were kept. These data originate in a study of T-cell reconstitution after alpha-beta-depleted transplantation in children (dated by TCRdb to about 2016). About the study as a whole: Using TCR repertoire profiling, the study followed T-cell immune reconstitution in a quantitative way in children after TCRalphabeta/CD19-depleted allogeneic hematopoietic cell transplantation.

The library was made by PCR. Sequenced using an Illumina HiSeq 2500. TCR libraries were prepared with molecular barcoding, using unique molecular identifiers to normalize TCRbeta repertoire quantification. Starting from the raw public reads, TCRdb applied fastp trimming at Q25, assembled clones with MiXCR and retained in-frame beta chains. Under each unique CDR3 protein, matching rows form one entry showing the most common genes and DNA. The sample table shows hundreds of thousands of distinct CDR3 sequences, and about 11% are seen once. Of the sample, less than 4.5% is held by the ten largest clones. The receptor comes from a human donor who donated a stem cell graft to a child with acute myeloid leukemia. The material sequenced was PBMCs from the stem cell graft donor, taken from the stem cell graft.

In nucleotide form, the sequence is TGCAGTGCTATAGGCGGGGCTCAAGAGACCCAGTACTTC. It specifies CSAIGGAQETQYF. The chain uses TRBV20-1 and TRBJ2-5; a tentative D call is TRBD2 (6 bases match). Trimming takes 4 bases from V and 2 bases from J, and the germline ends sit 11 bases apart. The CDR3 covers 13 residues, taking in both the cysteine and the phenylalanine. The kept DNA is CDR3 alone, 39 bases in frame from the first base. The germline V gene (reference sequence) specifies DFQATT as CDR1 and SNEGSKA as CDR2.